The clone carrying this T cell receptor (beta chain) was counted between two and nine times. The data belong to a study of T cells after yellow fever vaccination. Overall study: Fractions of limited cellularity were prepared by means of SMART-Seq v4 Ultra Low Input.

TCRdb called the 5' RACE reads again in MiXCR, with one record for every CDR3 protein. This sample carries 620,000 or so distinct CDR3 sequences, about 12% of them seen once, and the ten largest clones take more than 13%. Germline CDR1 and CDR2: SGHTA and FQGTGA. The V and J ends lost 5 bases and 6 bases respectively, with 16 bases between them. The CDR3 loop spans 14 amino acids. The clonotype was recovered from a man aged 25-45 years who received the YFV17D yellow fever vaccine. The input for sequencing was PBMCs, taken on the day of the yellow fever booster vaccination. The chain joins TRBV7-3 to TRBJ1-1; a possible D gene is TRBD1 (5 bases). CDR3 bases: TGTGCCAGCAGCAAGAGCAACCCGGGGGCTGAAGCTTTCTTT. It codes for CASSKSNPGAEAFF.